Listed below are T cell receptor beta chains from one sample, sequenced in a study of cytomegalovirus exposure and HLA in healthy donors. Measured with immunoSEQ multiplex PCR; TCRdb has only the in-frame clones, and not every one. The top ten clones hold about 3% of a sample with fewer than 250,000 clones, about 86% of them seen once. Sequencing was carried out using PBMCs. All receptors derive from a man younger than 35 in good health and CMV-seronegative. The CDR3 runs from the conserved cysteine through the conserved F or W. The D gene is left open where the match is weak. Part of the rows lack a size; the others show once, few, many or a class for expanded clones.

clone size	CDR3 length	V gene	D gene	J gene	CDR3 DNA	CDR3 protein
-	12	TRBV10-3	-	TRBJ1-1	TGTGCCATCAGTGCCGACCGAACGGGAGCTTTCTTT	CAISADRTGAFF
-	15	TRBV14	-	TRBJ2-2	TGTGCCAGCAGCCCGAGACTAGTGGGTACCGGGGAGCTGTTTTTT	CASSPRLVGTGELFF
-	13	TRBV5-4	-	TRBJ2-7	TGTGCCAGCAGCCTGACTGGCTCCTACGAGCAGTACTTC	CASSLTGSYEQYF
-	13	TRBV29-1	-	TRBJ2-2	TGCAGCGTTGGGGACACGAACACCGGGGAGCTGTTTTTT	CSVGDTNTGELFF
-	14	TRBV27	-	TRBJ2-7	TGTGCCAGCAGTTTGACGGGGAGGACCTACGAGCAGTACTTC	CASSLTGRTYEQYF
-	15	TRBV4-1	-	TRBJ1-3	TGCGCCAGCAGCCAAGCTCAGGGTGGTGGAAACACCATATATTTT	CASSQAQGGGNTIYF
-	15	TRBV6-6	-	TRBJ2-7	TGTGCCAGCAGTTACGGGCGGGGCCCATCCTACGAGCAGTACTTC	CASSYGRGPSYEQYF
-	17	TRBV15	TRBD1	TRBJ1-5	TGTGCCACCAGCAGTGAGACAGGGCTTTATAGCAATCAGCCCCAGCATTTT	CATSSETGLYSNQPQHF
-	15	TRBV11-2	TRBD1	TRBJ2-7	TGTGCCAGCAGCTCAGAGACCGGGACAGTCTACGAGCAGTACTTC	CASSSETGTVYEQYF
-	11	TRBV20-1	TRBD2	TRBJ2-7	TGCAGTGCTGGGGGACTAGCGGAGCAGTACTTC	CSAGGLAEQYF
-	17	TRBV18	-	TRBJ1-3	TGTGCCAGCTCACCATTAGAGCGGCGATTCTCTGGAAACACCATATATTTT	CASSPLERRFSGNTIYF
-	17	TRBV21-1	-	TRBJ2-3	TGTGCCAGCATCTCAATGGGACTAGCGGGAAACACAGATACGCAGTATTTT	CASISMGLAGNTDTQYF
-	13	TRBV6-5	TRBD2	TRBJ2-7	TGTGCCAGCAGTCTCGGACTAGCCCGTGAGCAGTACTTC	CASSLGLAREQYF
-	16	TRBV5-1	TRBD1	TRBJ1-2	TGCGCCAGCAGCTTGAATGGTCGTACAGGGGCTTATGGCTACACCTTC	CASSLNGRTGAYGYTF
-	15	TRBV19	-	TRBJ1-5	TGTGCCAGTAGTATAGCGGGGGGCGTCAATCAGCCCCAGCATTTT	CASSIAGGVNQPQHF
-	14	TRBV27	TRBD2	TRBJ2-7	TGTGCCAGCAGTTTGACTAGCGCCTCCTACGAGCAGTACTTC	CASSLTSASYEQYF
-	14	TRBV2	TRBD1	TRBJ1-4	TGTGCCAGCACTTGGGGACAGGGGAATGAAAAACTGTTTTTT	CASTWGQGNEKLFF
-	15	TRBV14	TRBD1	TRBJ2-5	TGTGCCAGCAGTCCAGGGGGCCTGTACCAAGAGACCCAGTACTTC	CASSPGGLYQETQYF
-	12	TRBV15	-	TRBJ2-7	TGTGCCACCAGCAGACAGGGTTACGAGCAGTACTTC	CATSRQGYEQYF
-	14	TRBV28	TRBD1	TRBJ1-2	TGTGCCAGCAGTGCCGGGACAGCAAAATATGGCTACACCTTC	CASSAGTAKYGYTF
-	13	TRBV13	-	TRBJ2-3	TGTGCCAGCAGCTTAGTTGGCACCCATACGCAGTATTTT	CASSLVGTHTQYF
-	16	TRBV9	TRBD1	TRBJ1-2	TGTGCCAGCAGCGCGGACCGGGACAGCCCATTCTATGGCTACACCTTC	CASSADRDSPFYGYTF
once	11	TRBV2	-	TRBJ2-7	TGTGCCAGCAGCCCTGGGGGCCCCGGGGACTTC	CASSPGGPGDF
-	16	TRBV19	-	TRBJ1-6	TGTGCCAGTAGTATAGGCCGGGACATTAAATCTTCACCCCTCCACTTT	CASSIGRDIKSSPLHF
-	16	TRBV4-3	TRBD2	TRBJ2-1	TGCGCCAGCAGCCAGTCTCCGGGACTAGCATACAATGAGCAGTTCTTC	CASSQSPGLAYNEQFF
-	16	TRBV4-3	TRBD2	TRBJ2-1	TGCGCCAGCAGCCTATCCGGGACTAGCGACTCCGGTGAGCAGTTCTTC	CASSLSGTSDSGEQFF
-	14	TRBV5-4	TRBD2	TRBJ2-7	TGTGCCAGCAGCTCTCGGACTAGTAGCTACGAGCAGTACTTC	CASSSRTSSYEQYF
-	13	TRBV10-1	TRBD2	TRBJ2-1	TGCGCCAGTCATAGCGGGGGGGCCGGTGAGCAGTTCTTC	CASHSGGAGEQFF
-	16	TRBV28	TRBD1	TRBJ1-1	TGTGCCAGCAGTTTAAGGGACAGGGTCTTTGTAGCTGAAGCTTTCTTT	CASSLRDRVFVAEAFF
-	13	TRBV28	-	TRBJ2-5	TGTGCCAGCACCACGGGACATACCGAGACCCAGTACTTC	CASTTGHTETQYF
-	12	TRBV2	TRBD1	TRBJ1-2	TGTGCCAGCGAAGGACAGGCTCGTGGCTACACCTTC	CASEGQARGYTF
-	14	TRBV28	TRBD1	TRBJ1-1	TGTGCCAGCAGTTTAAGGGGGCGCTTGACTGAAGCTTTCTTT	CASSLRGRLTEAFF
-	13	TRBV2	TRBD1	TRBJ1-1	TGTGCCAGCAGCGATACAGGGGTATGGGAAGCTTTCTTT	CASSDTGVWEAFF
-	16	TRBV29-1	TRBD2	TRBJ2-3	TGCAGCGTTGAAGGTCGACTAGCGACTAGCACAGATACGCAGTATTTT	CSVEGRLATSTDTQYF
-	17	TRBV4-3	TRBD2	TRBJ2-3	TGCGCCAGCAGCCAAGATACGGAGGGACTAGCAACAGATACGCAGTATTTT	CASSQDTEGLATDTQYF
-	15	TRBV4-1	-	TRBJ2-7	TGCGCCAGCAGCCAAAATATACTACATGTCTACGAGCAGTACTTC	CASSQNILHVYEQYF
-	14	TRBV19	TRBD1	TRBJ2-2	TGTGCCAGTAGCTCGACAGGGATCGGCGGGGAGCTGTTTTTT	CASSSTGIGGELFF
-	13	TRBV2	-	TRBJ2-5	TGTGCCAGCAGTGCAGGGGTGGGGGAGACCCAGTACTTC	CASSAGVGETQYF
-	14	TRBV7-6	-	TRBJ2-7	TGTGCCAGCAGCTCCGACCCGGCAGGCTACGAGCAGTACTTC	CASSSDPAGYEQYF
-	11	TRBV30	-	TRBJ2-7	TGTGCCTGGAGTGTTTCGTTTGAGCAGTACTTC	CAWSVSFEQYF
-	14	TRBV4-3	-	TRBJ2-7	TGCGCCAGCAGCCAAGATCACCAGGGTCGCGAGCAGTACTTC	CASSQDHQGREQYF
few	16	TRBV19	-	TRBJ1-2	TGTGCCAGTAGTATAAGAGGGCAACTTCAAGGCGATGGCTACACCTTC	CASSIRGQLQGDGYTF
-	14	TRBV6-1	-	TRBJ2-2	TGTGCCAGCAAGCTGACAGGGAACACCGGGGAGCTGTTTTTT	CASKLTGNTGELFF
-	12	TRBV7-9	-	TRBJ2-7	TGTGCCAGCAGACTAGAGTACTACGAGCAGTACTTC	CASRLEYYEQYF
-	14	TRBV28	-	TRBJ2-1	TGTGCCAGCACCCCGAGGGGGGGAGGCGATGAGCAGTTCTTC	CASTPRGGGDEQFF
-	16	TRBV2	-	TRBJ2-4	TGTGCCAGCAGAAAGTTGGCGGGGCTAGCCAAAAACATTCAGTACTTC	CASRKLAGLAKNIQYF
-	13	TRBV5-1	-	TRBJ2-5	TGCGCCAGCAGCCCACTAGTGTTAGAGACCCAGTACTTC	CASSPLVLETQYF
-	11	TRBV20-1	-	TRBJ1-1	TGCAGTGCTAGGGGTTCCAGCGGAGCTTTCTTT	CSARGSSGAFF
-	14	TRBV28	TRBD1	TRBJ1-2	TGTGCCAGCAGCCCGATGGGACAGTTCTATGGCTACACCTTC	CASSPMGQFYGYTF
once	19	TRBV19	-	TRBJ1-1	TGTGCCAGTAGTACAACTCAGAGACAGCTTACTTACATGAACACTGAAGCTTTCTTT	CASSTTQRQLTYMNTEAFF
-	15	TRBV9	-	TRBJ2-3	TGTGCCAGCAGCGTAGGGACTCCACCGTTAGATACGCAGTATTTT	CASSVGTPPLDTQYF
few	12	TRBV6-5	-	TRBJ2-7	TGTGCCAGCAGCCGATCTGGCTCCGAGCAGTACTTC	CASSRSGSEQYF
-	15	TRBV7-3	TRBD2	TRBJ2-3	TGTGCCAGCAGGAGAGGACTAGCGATCACAGATACGCAGTATTTT	CASRRGLAITDTQYF
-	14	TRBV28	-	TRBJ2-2	TGTGCCAGCATGAACAGGGCGGACACCGGGGAGCTGTTTTTT	CASMNRADTGELFF
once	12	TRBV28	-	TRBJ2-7	TGTGCCAGCAGTCCGTTACTTAGCGAGCAGTACTTC	CASSPLLSEQYF
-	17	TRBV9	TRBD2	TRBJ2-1	TGTGCCAGCAGTCTACTAGCGGGGGGGCACTCCTACAATGAGCAGTTCTTC	CASSLLAGGHSYNEQFF